Shown below are 10 T cell receptor beta chains from a single sample sequenced in a study of shared clonotypes between healthy human individuals. Only in-frame clones appear in the TCRdb table, and some are missing; sequencing was by immunoSEQ multiplex PCR. The table lists some 700,000 clones, around 90% of them singletons. Sequencing was performed on memory CD8+ T cells from PBMCs. Stated subset: CD45RO+ cells pooled with CCR7-negative TemRA cells. The origin of the receptors is a man between 18 and 35 years old in good health. Some clones in this sample may be carry-over from other donors' samples.

The V call is TRBV6-1, the J call TRBJ2-1; TRBD2 might be the D (6 bases). Germline V gene data show CDR1 as MNHNS and CDR2 as SASEGT. The CDR3 is 15 amino acids. V was shortened by 5 bases and J by 7 bases, with 18 bases between the two germline ends. CDR3 protein: CASSQTRLVGNEQFF. CDR3 nucleotides: TGTGCCAGCAGTCAAACCAGACTAGTCGGAAATGAGCAGTTCTTC.

This rearrangement joins TRBV19 to TRBJ2-7, with D perhaps given as TRBD1 or TRBD2 (5 bases each). Germline loops: CDR1 LNHDA, CDR2 SQIVND (reference sequence). The CDR3 is made up of 13 amino acids. Trimming stripped 7 bases from V and 0 bases from J, with 10 bases between. The chain's CDR3 is CASTPGASYEQYF. The CDR3 region has the DNA TGTGCCAGTACCCCCGGGGCCTCCTACGAGCAGTACTTC.

This chain links TRBV25-1 with TRBJ2-3, with a tentative D call TRBD2 (6 bases). Germline CDR1 MGHDK, CDR2 SYGVNS. The CDR3 has 16 residues. V was pared by 3 bases and J by 5 bases, with 18 bases between. In DNA, the CDR3 is TGTGCCAGCAGTGACCTCGCGGGGAATCTACAAGATACGCAGTATTTT. It specifies CASSDLAGNLQDTQYF.

This chain connects TRBV1 to TRBJ1-5; TRBD1 was called by the table and not checked on the DNA. TRBV1 is a recognized pseudogene. The CDR3 is 15 residues long. CDR3 nucleotide sequence: TGCACCAGCAGCCCCCCTGGACAGGGCAATCAGCCCCAGCATTTT. Translating gives CTSSPPGQGNQPQHF.

V and J are TRBV4-1 and TRBJ2-2; a possible D gene is TRBD1 (5 bases). Germline-derived CDR1 and CDR2 are MGHRA and YSYEKL. The CDR3 is 15 amino acids. V lost 1 base to trimming and J lost 6 bases, with 12 bases between them. CDR3 DNA: TGCGCCAGCAGCCAAGTAAGGGGCTTTCCCGGGGAGCTGTTTTTT. The encoded protein is CASSQVRGFPGELFF.

This clone showed up many times. The chain combines TRBV11-2 with TRBJ2-5; 12 bases align to TRBD2. This CDR3 has 16 residues. Germline V gene lookup returns CDR1 SGHAT and CDR2 FQNNGV. Germline trimming cut 5 bases from V and 5 bases from J; bases unmatched to any gene: 9. The CDR3 DNA reads as TGTGCCAGCAGCCCTTTTCCTAGCGGGAGGGCCGAGACCCAGTACTTC. As protein: CASSPFPSGRAETQYF.

The V call is TRBV11-1, the J call TRBJ2-1, with D possibly matching TRBD2 (5 bases). The V end was cut by 3 bases, the J end by 2 bases, with 14 bases between. Germline lookup yields CDR1 SGHAT and CDR2 FQDESV (reference sequence). CDR3 size: 16 residues. CDR3 DNA: TGTGCCAGCAGCTTCTCCGCTAGCATCCCCTACAATGAGCAGTTCTTC. This encodes CASSFSASIPYNEQFF.

V is TRBV10-1 and J is TRBJ2-1; 10 bases are a match to TRBD1. Germline trimming cut 4 bases from V and 10 bases from J; bases unmatched to any gene: 13. Germline loops: CDR1 WNHNN, CDR2 SYGVQD (reference sequence). This CDR3 is 16 amino acids long. The chain's CDR3 is CASSALKGQGSSEQFF. CDR3 DNA sequence: TGCGCCAGCAGTGCCTTGAAGGGACAGGGGTCTTCCGAGCAGTTCTTC.

The chain joins TRBV9 to TRBJ2-1; TRBD2 is a possible D gene (6 bases). Trimming stripped 0 bases from V and 4 bases from J, with 11 bases between. Germline CDR1 reads SGDLS; CDR2 reads YYNGEE. CDR3 length equals 15 residues. The CDR3 DNA reads as TGTGCCAGCAGCGTAGGTGGCGGGATGTACAATGAGCAGTTCTTC. Translating gives CASSVGGGMYNEQFF.

This chain uses TRBV28 with TRBJ2-7; D gene ambiguous. Germline-derived CDR1 and CDR2 are MDHEN and SYDVKM. There are 16 residues in the CDR3. Trimming shortened V by 10 bases and J by 0 bases, and 22 bases separated the two germline ends. CDR3 amino acids: CATSVRAQLYSYEQYF. The CDR3 DNA is TGTGCCACCTCTGTTAGAGCGCAACTCTACTCCTACGAGCAGTACTTC.